What follows describes a single T cell receptor beta chain. In the original workflow: Amplifying reference gene primers gave estimates of nucleated cell counts. Sequencing was performed with immunoSEQ multiplex PCR; in TCRdb, only in-frame clones are kept and a portion is missing. Clone size and V and J calls were adopted from that table, with D and trimming inferred from the DNA. This table holds about 210,000 clones, roughly nine tenths found once. This specimen belongs to a study of blood T cell repertoires in COVID-19. The overall study: Some COVID-19 samples were acute and others convalescent; all came from the United States, Italy and Spain. Sample material is recorded as cDNA or gDNA derived from T cells, B-cell-depleted T cells, or PBMCs.

J was trimmed by 7 bases and V by 2 bases; bases with no gene match: 2. This CDR3 is 13 amino acids long. Germline V CDR1 and CDR2: MNHEY, SMNVEV (reference sequence). This rearrangement joins TRBV27 to TRBJ1-5, with 7 bases identical to TRBD1. This TCR came from a young man with acute or convalescent COVID-19. Sequenced sample: peripheral blood. The CDR3 protein is CASSLDRAQPQHF. The CDR3 coding sequence is TGTGCCAGCAGTTTAGACAGGGCCCAGCCCCAGCATTTT.